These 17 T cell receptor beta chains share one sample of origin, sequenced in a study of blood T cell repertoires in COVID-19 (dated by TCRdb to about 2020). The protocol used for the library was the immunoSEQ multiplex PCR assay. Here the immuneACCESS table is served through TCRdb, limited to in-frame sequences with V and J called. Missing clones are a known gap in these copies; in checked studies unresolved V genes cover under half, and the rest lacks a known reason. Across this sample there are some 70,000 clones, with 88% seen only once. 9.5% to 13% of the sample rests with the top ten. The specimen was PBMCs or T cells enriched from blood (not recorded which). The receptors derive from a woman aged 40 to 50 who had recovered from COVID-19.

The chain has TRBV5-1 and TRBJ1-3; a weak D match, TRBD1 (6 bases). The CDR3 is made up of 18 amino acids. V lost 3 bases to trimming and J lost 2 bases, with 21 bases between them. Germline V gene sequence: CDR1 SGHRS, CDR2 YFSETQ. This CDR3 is CASSWGPTGFSAGNTIYF. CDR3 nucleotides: TGCGCCAGCAGCTGGGGGCCCACAGGTTTCTCAGCTGGAAACACCATATATTTT.

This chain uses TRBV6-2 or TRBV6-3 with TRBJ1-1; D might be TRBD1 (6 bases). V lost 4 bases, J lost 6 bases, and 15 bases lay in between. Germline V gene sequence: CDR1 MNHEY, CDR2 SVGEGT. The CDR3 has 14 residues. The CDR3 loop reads CASSSWGRPAEAFF. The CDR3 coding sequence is TGTGCCAGCAGTTCTTGGGGGCGCCCCGCTGAAGCTTTCTTT.

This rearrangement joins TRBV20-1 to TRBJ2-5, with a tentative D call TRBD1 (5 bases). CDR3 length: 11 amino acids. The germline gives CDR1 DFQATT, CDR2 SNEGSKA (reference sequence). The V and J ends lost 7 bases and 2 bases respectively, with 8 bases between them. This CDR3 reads CSGTPQETQYF. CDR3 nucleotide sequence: TGCAGTGGGACACCACAAGAGACCCAGTACTTC.

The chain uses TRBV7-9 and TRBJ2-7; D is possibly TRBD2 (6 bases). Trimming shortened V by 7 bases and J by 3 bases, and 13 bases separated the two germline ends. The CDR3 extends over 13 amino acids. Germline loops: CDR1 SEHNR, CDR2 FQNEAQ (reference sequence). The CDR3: CASTSGLIYEQYF. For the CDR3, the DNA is TGTGCCAGCACGTCGGGACTCATCTACGAGCAGTACTTC.

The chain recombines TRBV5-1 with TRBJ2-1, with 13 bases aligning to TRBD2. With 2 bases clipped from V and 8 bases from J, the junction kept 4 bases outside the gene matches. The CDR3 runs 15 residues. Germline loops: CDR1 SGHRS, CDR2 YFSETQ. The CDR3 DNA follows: TGCGCCAGCAGCTTCGGGACTAGCGGGGCGGATGAGCAGTTCTTC. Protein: CASSFGTSGADEQFF.

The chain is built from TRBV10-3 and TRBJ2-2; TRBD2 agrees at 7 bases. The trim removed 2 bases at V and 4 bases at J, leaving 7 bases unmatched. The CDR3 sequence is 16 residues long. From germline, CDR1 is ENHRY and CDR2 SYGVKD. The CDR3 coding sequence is TGTGCCATCAGTGAGGTGGCCAGCGGGGCCACCGGGGAGCTGTTTTTT. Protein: CAISEVASGATGELFF.

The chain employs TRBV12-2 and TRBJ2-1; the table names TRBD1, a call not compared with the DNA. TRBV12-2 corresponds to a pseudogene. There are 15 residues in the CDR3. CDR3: CASRLGQGPYNEQFF. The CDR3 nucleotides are TGTGCAAGTCGCTTAGGACAGGGCCCCTACAATGAGCAGTTCTTC.

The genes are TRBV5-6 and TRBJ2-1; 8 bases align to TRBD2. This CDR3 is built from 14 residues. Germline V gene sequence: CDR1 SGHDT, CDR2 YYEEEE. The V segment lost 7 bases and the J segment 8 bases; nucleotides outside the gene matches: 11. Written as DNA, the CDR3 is TGTGCCAGCGGGCCGGGACTAGTTATTTATGAGCAGTTCTTC. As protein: CASGPGLVIYEQFF.

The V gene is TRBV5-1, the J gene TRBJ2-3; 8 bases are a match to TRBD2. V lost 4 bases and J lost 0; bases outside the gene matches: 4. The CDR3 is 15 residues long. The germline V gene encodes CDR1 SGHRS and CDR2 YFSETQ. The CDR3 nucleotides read TGCGCCAGCAGCCCCCGGACTAGCAGCACAGATACGCAGTATTTT. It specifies CASSPRTSSTDTQYF.

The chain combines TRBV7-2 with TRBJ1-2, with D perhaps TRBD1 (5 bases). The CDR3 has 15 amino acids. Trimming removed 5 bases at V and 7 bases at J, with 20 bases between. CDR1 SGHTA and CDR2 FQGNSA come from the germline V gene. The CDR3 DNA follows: TGTGCCAGCAGCCCACCAGGAGGAGGGGTGAGTGGCTACACCTTC. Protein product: CASSPPGGGVSGYTF.

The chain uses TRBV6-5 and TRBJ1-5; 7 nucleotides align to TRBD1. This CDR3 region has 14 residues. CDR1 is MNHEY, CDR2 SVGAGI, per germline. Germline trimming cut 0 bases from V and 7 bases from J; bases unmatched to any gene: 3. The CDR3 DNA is TGTGCCAGCAGTTACTCGACAGGGTTCCAGCCCCAGCATTTT. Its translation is CASSYSTGFQPQHF.

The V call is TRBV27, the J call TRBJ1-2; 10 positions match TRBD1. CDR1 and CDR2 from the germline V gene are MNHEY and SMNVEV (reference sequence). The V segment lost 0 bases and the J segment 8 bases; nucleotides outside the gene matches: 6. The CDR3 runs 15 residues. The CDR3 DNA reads TGTGCCAGCAGTTTATCGGTCAGGACAGGGGGAGGCTACACCTTC. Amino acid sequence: CASSLSVRTGGGYTF.

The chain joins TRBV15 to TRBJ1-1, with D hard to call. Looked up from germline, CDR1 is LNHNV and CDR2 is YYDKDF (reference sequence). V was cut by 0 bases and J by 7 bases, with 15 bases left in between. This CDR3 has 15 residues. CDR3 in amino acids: CATSRDRGGPGEAFF. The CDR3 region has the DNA TGTGCCACCAGCAGAGATCGAGGAGGGCCTGGTGAAGCTTTCTTT.

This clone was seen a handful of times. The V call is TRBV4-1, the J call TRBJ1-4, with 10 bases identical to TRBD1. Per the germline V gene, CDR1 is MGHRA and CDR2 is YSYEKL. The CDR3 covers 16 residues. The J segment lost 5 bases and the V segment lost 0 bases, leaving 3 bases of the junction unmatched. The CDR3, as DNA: TGCGCCAGCAGCCAAGAGCCGGGACAGGGGAATGAAAAACTGTTTTTT. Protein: CASSQEPGQGNEKLFF.

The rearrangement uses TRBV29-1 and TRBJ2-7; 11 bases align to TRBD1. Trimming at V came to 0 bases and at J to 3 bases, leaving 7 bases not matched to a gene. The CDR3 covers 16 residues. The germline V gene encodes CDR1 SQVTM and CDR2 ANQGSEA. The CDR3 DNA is TGCAGCGTTGAAGAGATGGACAGGGGGCTGCGCTACGAGCAGTACTTC. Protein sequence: CSVEEMDRGLRYEQYF.

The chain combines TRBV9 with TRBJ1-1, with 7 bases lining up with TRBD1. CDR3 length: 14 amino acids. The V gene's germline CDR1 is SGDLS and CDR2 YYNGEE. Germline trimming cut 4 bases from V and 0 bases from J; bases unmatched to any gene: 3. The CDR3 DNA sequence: TGTGCCAGCAGCCCGGGACAGATGAACACTGAAGCTTTCTTT. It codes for CASSPGQMNTEAFF.

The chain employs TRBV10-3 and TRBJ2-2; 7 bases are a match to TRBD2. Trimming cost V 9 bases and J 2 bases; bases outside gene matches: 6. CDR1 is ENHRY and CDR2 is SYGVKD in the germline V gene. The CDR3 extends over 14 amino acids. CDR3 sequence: CAISGTTNTGELFF. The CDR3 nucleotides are TGTGCCATTTCCGGGACTACTAACACCGGGGAGCTGTTTTTT.